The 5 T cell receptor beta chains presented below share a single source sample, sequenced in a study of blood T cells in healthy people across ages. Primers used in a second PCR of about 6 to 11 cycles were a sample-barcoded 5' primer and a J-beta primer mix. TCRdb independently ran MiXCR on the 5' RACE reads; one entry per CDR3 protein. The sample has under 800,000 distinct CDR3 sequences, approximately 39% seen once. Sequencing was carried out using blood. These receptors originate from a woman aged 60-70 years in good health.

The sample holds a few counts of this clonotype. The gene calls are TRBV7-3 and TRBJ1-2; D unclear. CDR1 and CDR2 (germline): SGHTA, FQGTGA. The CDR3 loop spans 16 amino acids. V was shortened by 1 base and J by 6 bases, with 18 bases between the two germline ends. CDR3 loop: CASSLSPVAPGHGYTF. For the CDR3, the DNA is TGTGCCAGCAGCTTAAGCCCAGTAGCCCCCGGTCATGGCTACACCTTC.

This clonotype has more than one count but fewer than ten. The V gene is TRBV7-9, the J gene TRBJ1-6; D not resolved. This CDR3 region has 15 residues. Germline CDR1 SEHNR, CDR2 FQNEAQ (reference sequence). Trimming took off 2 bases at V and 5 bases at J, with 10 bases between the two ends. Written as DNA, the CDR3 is TGTGCCAGCAGCTTAAATTCTAGGAATAATTCACCCCTCCACTTT. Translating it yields CASSLNSRNNSPLHF. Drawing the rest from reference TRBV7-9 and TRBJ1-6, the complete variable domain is DTGVSQNPRHKITKRGQNVTFRCDPISEHNRLYWYRQTLGQGPEFLTYFQNEAQLEKSRLLSDRFSAERPKGSFSTLEIQRTEQGDSAMYLCASSLNSRNNSPLHFGNGTRLTVT.

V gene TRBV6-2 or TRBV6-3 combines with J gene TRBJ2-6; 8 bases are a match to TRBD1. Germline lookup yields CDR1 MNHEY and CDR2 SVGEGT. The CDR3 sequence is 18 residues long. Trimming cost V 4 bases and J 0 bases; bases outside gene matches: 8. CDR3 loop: CASSSRTGTGSGANVLTF. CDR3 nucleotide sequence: TGTGCCAGCAGTTCCAGGACAGGGACGGGCTCTGGGGCCAACGTCCTGACTTTC.

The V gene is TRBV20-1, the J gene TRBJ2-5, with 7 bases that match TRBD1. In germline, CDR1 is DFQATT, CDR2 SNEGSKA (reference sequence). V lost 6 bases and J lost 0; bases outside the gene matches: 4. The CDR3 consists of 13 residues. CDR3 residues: CSAKGQYQETQYF. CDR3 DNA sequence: TGCAGTGCCAAGGGACAGTACCAAGAGACCCAGTACTTC.

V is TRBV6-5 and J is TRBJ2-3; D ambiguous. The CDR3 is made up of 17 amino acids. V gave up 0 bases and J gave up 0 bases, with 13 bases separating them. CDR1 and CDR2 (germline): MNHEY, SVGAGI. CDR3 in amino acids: CASSYSRYSRSTDTQYF. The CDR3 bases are TGTGCCAGCAGTTACTCGAGATACTCCCGAAGCACAGATACGCAGTATTTT.